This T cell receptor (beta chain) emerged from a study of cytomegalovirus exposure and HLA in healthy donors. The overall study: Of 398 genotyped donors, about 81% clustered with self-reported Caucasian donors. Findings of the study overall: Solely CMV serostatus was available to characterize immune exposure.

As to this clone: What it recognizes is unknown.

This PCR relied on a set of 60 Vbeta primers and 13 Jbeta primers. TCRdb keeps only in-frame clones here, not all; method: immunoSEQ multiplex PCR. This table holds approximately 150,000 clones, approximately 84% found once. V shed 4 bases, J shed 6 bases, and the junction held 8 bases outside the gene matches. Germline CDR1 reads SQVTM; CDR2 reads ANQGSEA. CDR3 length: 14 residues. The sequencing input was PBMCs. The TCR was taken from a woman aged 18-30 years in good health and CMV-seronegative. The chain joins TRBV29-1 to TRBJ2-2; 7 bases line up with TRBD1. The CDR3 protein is CSVGLTGDAGELFF. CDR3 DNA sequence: TGCAGCGTTGGACTAACAGGGGACGCCGGGGAGCTGTTTTTT.